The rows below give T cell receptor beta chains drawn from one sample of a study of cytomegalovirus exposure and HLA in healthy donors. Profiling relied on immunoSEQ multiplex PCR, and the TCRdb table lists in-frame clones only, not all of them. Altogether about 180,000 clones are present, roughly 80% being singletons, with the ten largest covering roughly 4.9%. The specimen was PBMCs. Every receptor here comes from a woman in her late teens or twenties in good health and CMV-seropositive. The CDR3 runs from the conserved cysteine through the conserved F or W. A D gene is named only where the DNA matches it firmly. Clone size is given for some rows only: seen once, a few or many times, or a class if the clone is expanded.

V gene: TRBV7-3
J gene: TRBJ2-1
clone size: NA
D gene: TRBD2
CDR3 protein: CASSLRSGGRVYEQFF
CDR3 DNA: TGTGCCAGCAGCTTAAGAAGCGGGGGTCGGGTCTATGAGCAGTTCTTC

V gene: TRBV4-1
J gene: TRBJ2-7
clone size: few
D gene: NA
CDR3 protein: CASSQDLPVINTYEQYF
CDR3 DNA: TGCGCCAGCAGCCAAGATCTTCCTGTTATAAATACCTACGAGCAGTACTTC

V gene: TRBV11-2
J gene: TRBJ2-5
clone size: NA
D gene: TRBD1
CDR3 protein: CASRPDRGQETQYF
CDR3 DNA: TGTGCCAGCAGACCCGACAGGGGGCAAGAGACCCAGTACTTC

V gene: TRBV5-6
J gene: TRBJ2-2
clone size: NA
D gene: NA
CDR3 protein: CASRLPGLHFVYTGELFF
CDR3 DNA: TGTGCCAGCAGACTACCGGGACTCCACTTCGTGTACACCGGGGAGCTGTTTTTT

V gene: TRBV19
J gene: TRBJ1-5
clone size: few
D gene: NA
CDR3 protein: CASSKGAAGSQPQHF
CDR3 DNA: TGTGCCAGTAGTAAAGGGGCAGCGGGAAGTCAGCCCCAGCATTTT

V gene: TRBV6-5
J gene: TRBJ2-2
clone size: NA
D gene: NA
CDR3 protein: CASRSTGELFF
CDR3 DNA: TGTGCCAGCAGGAGCACCGGGGAGCTGTTTTTT

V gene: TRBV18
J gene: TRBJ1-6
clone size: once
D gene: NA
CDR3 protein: CASSERLRPPLHF
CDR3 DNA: TGTGCCAGCTCAGAGAGACTGAGACCGCCCCTCCACTTT

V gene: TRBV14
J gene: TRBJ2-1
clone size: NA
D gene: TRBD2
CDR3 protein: CASSHHGTSGLNEQFF
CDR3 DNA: TGTGCCAGCAGCCATCACGGGACTAGCGGTCTCAATGAGCAGTTCTTC

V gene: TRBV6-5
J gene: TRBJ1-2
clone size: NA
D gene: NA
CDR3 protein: CASIFREGNGYTF
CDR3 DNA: TGTGCCAGCATCTTCCGGGAGGGGAATGGCTACACCTTC

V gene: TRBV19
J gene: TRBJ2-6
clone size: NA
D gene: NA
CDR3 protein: CASSIPYRGTVEPRAGANVLTF
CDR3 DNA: TGTGCCAGTAGTATACCGTACCGTGGTACGGTGGAGCCTCGGGCTGGGGCCAACGTCCTGACTTTC

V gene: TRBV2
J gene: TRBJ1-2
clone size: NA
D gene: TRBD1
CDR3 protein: CASSEARGLGYTF
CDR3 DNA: TGTGCCAGCAGTGAAGCCAGGGGGCTGGGCTACACCTTC

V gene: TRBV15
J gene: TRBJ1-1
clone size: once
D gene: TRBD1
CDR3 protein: CATSRAPMRDRYAEAFF
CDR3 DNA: TGTGCCACCAGCAGAGCTCCCATGCGGGACAGGTACGCTGAAGCTTTCTTT

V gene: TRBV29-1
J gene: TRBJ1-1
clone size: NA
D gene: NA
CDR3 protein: CSVARVQGTEAFF
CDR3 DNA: TGCAGCGTTGCAAGGGTTCAGGGCACTGAAGCTTTCTTT

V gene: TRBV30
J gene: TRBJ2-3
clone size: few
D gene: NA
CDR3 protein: CAWSVGGGSDTQYF
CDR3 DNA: TGTGCCTGGAGTGTAGGCGGGGGCTCGGATACGCAGTATTTT

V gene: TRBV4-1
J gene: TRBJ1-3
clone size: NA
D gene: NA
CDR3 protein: CASSSRGEGNSGNTIYF
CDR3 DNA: TGCGCCAGCAGCTCCAGGGGTGAAGGCAACTCTGGAAACACCATATATTTT

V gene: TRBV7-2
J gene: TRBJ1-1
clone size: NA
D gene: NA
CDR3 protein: CASSLRGGAYTEAFF
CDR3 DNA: TGTGCCAGCAGCTTACGAGGGGGGGCGTACACTGAAGCTTTCTTT

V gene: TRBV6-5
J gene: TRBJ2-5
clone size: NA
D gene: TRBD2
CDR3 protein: CASSYGREGGRQTQYF
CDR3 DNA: TGTGCCAGCAGTTACGGGCGGGAGGGGGGCAGGCAGACCCAGTACTTC

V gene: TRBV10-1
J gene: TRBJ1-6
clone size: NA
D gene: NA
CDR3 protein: CAEKGPYYNSPLHF
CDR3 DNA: TGCGCCGAAAAGGGGCCCTACTATAATTCACCCCTCCACTTT

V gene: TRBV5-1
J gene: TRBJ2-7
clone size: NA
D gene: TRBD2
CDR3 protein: CASSPRSVGEGNEQYF
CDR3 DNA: TGCGCCAGCAGCCCCCGCTCGGTGGGGGAGGGGAACGAGCAGTACTTC

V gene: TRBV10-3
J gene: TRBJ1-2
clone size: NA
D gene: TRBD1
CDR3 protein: CATQLTGQDGYTF
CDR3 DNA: TGTGCCACCCAATTGACAGGGCAGGATGGCTACACCTTC

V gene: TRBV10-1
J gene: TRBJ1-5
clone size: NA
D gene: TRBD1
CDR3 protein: CASFSLIQQGTLDQPQHF
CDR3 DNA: TGCGCCAGCTTCTCTTTGATTCAACAGGGGACGTTGGATCAGCCCCAGCATTTT

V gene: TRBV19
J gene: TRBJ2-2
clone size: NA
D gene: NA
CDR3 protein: CASSIQGNTGELFF
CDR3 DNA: TGTGCCAGTAGTATTCAGGGGAACACCGGGGAGCTGTTTTTT

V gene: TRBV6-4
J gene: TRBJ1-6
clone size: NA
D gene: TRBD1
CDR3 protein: CASSEGTGDNSPLHF
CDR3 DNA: TGTGCCAGCAGTGAAGGGACAGGAGATAATTCACCCCTCCACTTT

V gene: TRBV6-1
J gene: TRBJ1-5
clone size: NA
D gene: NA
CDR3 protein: CASSGGRGKQPQHF
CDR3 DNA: TGTGCCAGCAGTGGTGGGAGGGGGAAGCAGCCCCAGCATTTT

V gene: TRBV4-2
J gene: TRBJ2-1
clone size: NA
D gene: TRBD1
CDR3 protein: CASSQDLGTGHTYEQFF
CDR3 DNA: TGTGCCAGCAGCCAAGATCTCGGGACAGGGCATACGTATGAGCAGTTCTTC

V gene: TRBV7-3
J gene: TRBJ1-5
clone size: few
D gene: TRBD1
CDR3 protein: CASSDRTLNVDRNTNQPQHF
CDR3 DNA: TGTGCCAGCAGCGATCGCACTTTAAATGTGGACAGGAATACTAATCAGCCCCAGCATTTT

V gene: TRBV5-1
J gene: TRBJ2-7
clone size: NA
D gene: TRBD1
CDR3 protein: CASSFEQGAPKQYF
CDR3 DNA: TGCGCCAGCAGCTTTGAACAGGGGGCGCCGAAGCAGTACTTC

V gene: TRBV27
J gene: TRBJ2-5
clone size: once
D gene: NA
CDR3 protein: CASSPQEVVIGGAETQYF
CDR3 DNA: TGTGCCAGCAGTCCCCAAGAGGTGGTGATCGGGGGAGCAGAGACCCAGTACTTC

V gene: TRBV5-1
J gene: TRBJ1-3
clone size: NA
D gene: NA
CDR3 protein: CASSLPGNTIYF
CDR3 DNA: TGCGCCAGCAGCCTCCCTGGAAACACCATATATTTT